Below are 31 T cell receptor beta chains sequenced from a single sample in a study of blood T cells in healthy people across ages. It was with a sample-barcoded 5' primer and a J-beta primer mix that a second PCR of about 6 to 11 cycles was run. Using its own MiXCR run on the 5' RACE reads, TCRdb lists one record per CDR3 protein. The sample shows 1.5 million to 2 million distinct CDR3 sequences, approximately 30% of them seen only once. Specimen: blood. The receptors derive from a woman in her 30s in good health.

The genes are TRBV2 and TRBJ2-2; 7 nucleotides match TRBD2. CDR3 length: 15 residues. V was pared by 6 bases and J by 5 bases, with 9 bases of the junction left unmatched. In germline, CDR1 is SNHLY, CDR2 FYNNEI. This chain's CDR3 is CASRRDYAGTGELFF. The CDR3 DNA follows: TGTGCCAGCAGGAGGGACTACGCGGGGACCGGGGAGCTGTTTTTT.

CDR3 amino acids: CASSLEGGRHSYKQYF. The CDR3 DNA follows: TGTGCCAGCAGCTTAGAAGGCGGGAGGCACTCCTACAAGCAGTACTTC. V is TRBV7-2 and J is TRBJ2-5; 8 bases agree with TRBD2. The V segment lost 1 base and the J segment 11 bases; nucleotides outside the gene matches: 15. This CDR3 region has 16 residues. CDR1 and CDR2 (germline): SGHTA, FQGNSA.

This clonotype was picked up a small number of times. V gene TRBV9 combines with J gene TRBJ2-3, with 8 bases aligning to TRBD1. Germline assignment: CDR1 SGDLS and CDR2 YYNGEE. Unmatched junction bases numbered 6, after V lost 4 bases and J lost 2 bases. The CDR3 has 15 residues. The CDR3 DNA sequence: TGTGCCAGCAGCCCGAACAGGGGGTCCACAGATACGCAGTATTTT. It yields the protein CASSPNRGSTDTQYF.

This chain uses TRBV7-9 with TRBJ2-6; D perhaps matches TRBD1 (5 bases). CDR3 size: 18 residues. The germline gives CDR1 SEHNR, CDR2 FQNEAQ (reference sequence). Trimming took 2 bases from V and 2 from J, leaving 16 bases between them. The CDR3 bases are TGTGCCAGCAGCTTACAATTGGCAAGGGGCCCTGGGGCCAACGTCCTGACTTTC. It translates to CASSLQLARGPGANVLTF.

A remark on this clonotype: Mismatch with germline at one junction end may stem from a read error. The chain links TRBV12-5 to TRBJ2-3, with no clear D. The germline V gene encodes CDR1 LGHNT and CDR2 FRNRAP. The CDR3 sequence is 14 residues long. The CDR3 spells CASGYRINTDTQYF. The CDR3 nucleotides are TGTGCTAGCGGTTACAGAATAAACACAGATACGCAGTATTTT.

The DNA of the CDR3 is TGCGCCAGCAGCCTTGAAGCTACCCGGGGTGAGCAGTTCTTC. Its protein product is CASSLEATRGEQFF. The chain uses TRBV5-1 and TRBJ2-1, with TRBD2 as a possible D gene (5 bases). Trimming took 4 bases from V and 9 from J, leaving 17 bases between them. This CDR3 contains 14 residues. Germline V CDR1 and CDR2: SGHRS, YFSETQ.

CDR3 sequence: CATSEGPSNQPQHF. CDR3 sequence (DNA): TGTGCCACCAGTGAAGGGCCTAGCAATCAGCCCCAGCATTTT. The rearrangement uses TRBV24-1 and TRBJ1-5; D gene unclear. The ends were cut back, 4 bases at V and 0 bases at J, with 6 bases in the middle. Germline CDR1 KGHDR, CDR2 SFDVKD. The CDR3 runs 14 residues.

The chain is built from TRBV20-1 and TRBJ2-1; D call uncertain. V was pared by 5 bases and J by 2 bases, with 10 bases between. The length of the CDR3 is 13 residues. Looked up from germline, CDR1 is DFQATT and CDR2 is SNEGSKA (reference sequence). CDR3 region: CSAPYNAYNEQFF. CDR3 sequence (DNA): TGCAGTGCTCCCTATAACGCCTACAATGAGCAGTTCTTC.

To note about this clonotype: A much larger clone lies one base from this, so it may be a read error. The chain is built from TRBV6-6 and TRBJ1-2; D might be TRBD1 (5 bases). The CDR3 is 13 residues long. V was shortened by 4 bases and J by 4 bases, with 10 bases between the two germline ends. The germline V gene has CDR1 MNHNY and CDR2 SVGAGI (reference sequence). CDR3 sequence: CASSCGQGYGYTF. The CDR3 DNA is TGTGCCAGCAGTTGCGGGCAGGGCTATGGCTACACCTTC.

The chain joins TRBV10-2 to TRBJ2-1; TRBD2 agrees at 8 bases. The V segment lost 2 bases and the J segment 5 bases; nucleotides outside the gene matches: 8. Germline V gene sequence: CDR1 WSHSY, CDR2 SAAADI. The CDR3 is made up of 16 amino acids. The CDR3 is CASSEGSGRDDNEQFF. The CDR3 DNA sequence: TGCGCCAGCAGTGAGGGGAGCGGGAGAGACGACAATGAGCAGTTCTTC.

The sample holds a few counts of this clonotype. DNA of the CDR3: TGTGCCAGCAGCCAAACCCGACAGGTTAACGAAAAACTGTTTTTT. This encodes CASSQTRQVNEKLFF. The gene calls are TRBV11-2 and TRBJ1-4; possible D gene TRBD1, 6 bases. Deletions cut 5 bases from V and 8 bases from J, with 18 bases between. CDR3 length equals 15 residues. Germline V gives CDR1 SGHAT, CDR2 FQNNGV.

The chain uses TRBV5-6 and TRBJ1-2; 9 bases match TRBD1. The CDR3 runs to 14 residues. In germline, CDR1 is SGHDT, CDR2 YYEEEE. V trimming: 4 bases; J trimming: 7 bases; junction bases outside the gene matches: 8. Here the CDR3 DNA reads TGTGCCAGCAGCGGGGGACAGGGTATACGTGGCTACACCTTC. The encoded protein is CASSGGQGIRGYTF.

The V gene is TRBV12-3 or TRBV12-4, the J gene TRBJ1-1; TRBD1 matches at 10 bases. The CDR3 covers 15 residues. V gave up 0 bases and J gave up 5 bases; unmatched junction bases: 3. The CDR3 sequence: CASSLADRGETEAFF. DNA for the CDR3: TGTGCCAGCAGTTTAGCGGACAGGGGGGAGACTGAAGCTTTCTTT.

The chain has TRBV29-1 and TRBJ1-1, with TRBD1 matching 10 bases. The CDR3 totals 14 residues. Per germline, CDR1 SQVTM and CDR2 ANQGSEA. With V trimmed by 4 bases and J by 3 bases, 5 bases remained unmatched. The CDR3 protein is CSVVRTGGYTEAFF. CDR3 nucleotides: TGCAGCGTTGTTCGGACAGGGGGGTACACTGAAGCTTTCTTT.

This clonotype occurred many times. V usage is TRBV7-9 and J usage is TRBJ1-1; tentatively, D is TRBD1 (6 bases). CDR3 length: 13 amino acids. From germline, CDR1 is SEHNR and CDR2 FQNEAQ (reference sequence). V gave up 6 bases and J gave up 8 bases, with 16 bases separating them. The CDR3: CASSYLTGTEAFF. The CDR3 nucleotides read TGTGCCAGCAGTTATCTTACCGGGACAGAAGCTTTCTTT.

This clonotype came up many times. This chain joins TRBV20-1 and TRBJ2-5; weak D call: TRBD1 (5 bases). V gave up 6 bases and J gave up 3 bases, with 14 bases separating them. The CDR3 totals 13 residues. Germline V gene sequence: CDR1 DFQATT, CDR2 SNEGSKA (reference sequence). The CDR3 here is CSALQVTEETQYF. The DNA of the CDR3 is TGCAGTGCGCTACAGGTGACCGAAGAGACCCAGTACTTC.

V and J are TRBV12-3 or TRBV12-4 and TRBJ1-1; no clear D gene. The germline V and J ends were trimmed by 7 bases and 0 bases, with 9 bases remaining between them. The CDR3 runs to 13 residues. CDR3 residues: CASKLQVNTEAFF. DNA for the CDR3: TGTGCCAGCAAACTCCAGGTGAACACTGAAGCTTTCTTT.

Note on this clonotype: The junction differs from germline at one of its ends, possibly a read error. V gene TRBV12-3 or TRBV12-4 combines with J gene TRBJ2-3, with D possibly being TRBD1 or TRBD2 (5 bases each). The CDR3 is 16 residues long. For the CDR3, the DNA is TGTGCCAGCAGTTTACAGGTGGGGGTTAGCACAGATGCGCAGTATTTT. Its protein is CASSLQVGVSTDAQYF.

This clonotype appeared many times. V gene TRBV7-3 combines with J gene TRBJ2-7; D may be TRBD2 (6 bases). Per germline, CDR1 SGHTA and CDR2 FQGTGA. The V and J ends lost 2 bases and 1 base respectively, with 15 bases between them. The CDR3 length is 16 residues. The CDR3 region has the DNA TGTGCCAGCAGCTTAGGGCCGGGGGACGGATCCTACGAGCAGTACTTC. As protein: CASSLGPGDGSYEQYF. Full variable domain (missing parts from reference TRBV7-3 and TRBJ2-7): GAGVSQTPSNKVTEKGKYVELRCDPISGHTALYWYRQSLGQGPEFLIYFQGTGAADDSGLPNDRFFAVRPEGSVSTLKIQRTERGDSAVYLCASSLGPGDGSYEQYFGPGTRLTVT.

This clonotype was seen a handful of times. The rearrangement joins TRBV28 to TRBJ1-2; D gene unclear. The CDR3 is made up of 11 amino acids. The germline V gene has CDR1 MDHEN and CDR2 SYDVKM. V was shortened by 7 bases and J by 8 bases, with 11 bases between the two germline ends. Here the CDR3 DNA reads TGTGCCAGCACCGCCGGGGAAGGCTACACCTTC. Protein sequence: CASTAGEGYTF.

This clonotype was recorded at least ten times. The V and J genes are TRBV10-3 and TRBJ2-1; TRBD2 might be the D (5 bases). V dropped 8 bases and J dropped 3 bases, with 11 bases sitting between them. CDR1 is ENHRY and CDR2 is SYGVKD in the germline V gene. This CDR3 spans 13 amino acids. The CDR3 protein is CAIVGDDYNEQFF. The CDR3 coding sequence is TGTGCCATCGTGGGAGACGACTACAATGAGCAGTTCTTC.

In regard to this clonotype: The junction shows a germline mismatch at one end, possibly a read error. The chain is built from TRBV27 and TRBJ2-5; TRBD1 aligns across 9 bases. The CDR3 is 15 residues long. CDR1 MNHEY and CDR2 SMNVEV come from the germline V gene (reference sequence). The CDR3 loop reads CTSRRAQGARKTQYF. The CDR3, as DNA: TGTACCAGCAGGAGAGCACAGGGGGCCAGGAAGACCCAGTACTTC.

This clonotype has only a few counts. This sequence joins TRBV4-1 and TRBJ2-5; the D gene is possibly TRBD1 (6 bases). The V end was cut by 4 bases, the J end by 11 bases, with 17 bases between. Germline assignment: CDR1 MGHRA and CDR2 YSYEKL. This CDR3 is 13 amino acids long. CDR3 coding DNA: TGCGCCAGCAGCCGAACCCGGGACAATGAGCAGTACTTC. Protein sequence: CASSRTRDNEQYF.

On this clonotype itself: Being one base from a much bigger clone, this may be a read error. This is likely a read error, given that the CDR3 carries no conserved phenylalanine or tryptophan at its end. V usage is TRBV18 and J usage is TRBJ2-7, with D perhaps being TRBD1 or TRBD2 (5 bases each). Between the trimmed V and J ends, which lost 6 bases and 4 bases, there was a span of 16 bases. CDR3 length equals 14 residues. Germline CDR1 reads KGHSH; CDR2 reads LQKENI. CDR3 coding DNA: TGTGCCAGCTCCGAGGGGTCGAAACGATACGAGCAGTACTTA. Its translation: CASSEGSKRYEQYL.

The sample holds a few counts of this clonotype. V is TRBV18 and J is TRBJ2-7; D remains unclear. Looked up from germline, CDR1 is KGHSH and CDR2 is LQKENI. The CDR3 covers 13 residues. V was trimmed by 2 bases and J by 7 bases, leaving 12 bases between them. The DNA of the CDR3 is TGTGCCAGCTCACCAAATACTGGCAGGGAGCAGTACTTC. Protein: CASSPNTGREQYF.

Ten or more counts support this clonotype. The DNA for the CDR3 is TGCAGCGGATCCAGGGGTTTCGAGCAGTACTTC. The encoded protein is CSGSRGFEQYF. The gene calls are TRBV29-1 and TRBJ2-7, with D possibly matching TRBD1 (6 bases). The CDR3 length is 11 residues. V was shortened by 7 bases and J by 6 bases, with 13 bases between the two germline ends. Germline V gives CDR1 SQVTM, CDR2 ANQGSEA.

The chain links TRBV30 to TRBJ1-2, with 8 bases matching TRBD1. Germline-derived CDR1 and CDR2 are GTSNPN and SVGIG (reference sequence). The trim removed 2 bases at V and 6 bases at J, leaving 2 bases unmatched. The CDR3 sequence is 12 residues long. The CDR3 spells CAWSQGADGYTF. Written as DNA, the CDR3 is TGTGCCTGGAGTCAGGGGGCTGATGGCTACACCTTC.

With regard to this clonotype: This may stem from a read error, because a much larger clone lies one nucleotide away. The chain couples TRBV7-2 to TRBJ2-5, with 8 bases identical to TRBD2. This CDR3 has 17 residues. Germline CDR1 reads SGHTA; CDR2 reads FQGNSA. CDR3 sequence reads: CASSSPREGGGQETKYF. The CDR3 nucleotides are TGTGCCAGCAGCTCCCCGAGGGAGGGCGGGGGGCAAGAGACCAAGTACTTC.

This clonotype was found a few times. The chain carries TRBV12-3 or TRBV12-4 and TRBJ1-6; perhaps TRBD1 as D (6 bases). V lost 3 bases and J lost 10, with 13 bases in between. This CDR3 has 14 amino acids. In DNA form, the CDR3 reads TGTGCCAGCAGTTTCCAGGTAGGGGGATCACCCCTCCACTTT. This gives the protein CASSFQVGGSPLHF.

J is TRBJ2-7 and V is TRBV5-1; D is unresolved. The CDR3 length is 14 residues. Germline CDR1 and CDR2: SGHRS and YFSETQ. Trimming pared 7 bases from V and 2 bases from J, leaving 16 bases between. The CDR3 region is CASRRAPSPYEQYF. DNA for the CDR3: TGCGCCAGCCGCCGGGCTCCTAGTCCCTACGAGCAGTACTTC. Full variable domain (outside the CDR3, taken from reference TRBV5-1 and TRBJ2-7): KAGVTQTPRYLIKTRGQQVTLSCSPISGHRSVSWYQQTPGQGLQFLFEYFSETQRNKGNFPGRFSGRQFSNSRSEMNVSTLELGDSALYLCASRRAPSPYEQYFGPGTRLTVT.

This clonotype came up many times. The CDR3 here is CAISEPGTGSSYEQYF. In DNA, the CDR3 is TGTGCCATCAGTGAGCCGGGTACAGGGAGCTCCTACGAGCAGTACTTC. The chain is built from TRBV10-3 and TRBJ2-7; maybe TRBD1 (6 bases). Trimming removed 2 bases from V and 0 bases from J, with 14 bases in between. This CDR3 is 16 amino acids long. Germline CDR1 is ENHRY and CDR2 is SYGVKD.